This TCR beta chain was captured by sequencing in a study of blood T cell repertoires in COVID-19. Overall study: Sources were T cells, B-cell-depleted T cells, or PBMCs; the material itself was cDNA or gDNA.

Sequenced by immunoSEQ multiplex PCR; TCRdb stores in-frame clones only, minus some. Of some 160,000 clones listed, roughly 90% are singletons. The clonotype originates from an older woman with acute or convalescent COVID-19. The sequenced sample consisted of peripheral blood.

The CDR3 bases are TGTGCCAGCAGCGGTTACGGGGAAGGGCTCTATGGCTACACCTTC. Encoded protein: CASSGYGEGLYGYTF. The chain recombines TRBV9 with TRBJ1-2, with D unclear. Germline lookup yields CDR1 SGDLS and CDR2 YYNGEE. Trimming shortened V by 3 bases and J by 4 bases, and 16 bases separated the two germline ends. The CDR3 has 15 residues.